Below, one T cell receptor (beta chain) is given with its context. This sample was included in a study of blood T cell repertoires in COVID-19. On the study more broadly: Researchers got acute and convalescent COVID-19 samples from the United States, Italy and Spain.

Per the authors' pipeline: Amplification with reference gene primers provided the estimates of nucleated cell counts. Libraries were prepared by immunoSEQ multiplex PCR; TCRdb keeps only in-frame clonotypes and omits some of them. Clone size and V and J calls were adopted from that table, with D and trimming inferred from the DNA. Of some 190,000 clones listed, around 84% are singletons. Germline assignment: CDR1 SGDLS and CDR2 YYNGEE. This CDR3 has 13 amino acids. The ends were cut back, 3 bases at V and 0 bases at J, with 6 bases in the middle. This clonotype originated in a human donor in a cohort sampled during active COVID-19. Source material: peripheral blood. The chain is built from TRBV9 and TRBJ1-1; D remains unclear. The CDR3 loop reads CASSARLNTEAFF. The CDR3 coding sequence is TGTGCCAGCAGCGCCAGGTTGAACACTGAAGCTTTCTTT.